This T cell receptor beta chain was captured in a study of radiotherapy plus CTLA-4 blockade in lung cancer. Findings and limits, study-wide: Radiotherapy was combined with ipilimumab, and tumor-derived TCR clones then expanded in blood. Reports identified early blood T cell clone dynamics, with interferon-beta, as the best response predictor.

TCRdb's copy holds only in-frame clones and misses some; the assay was immunoSEQ multiplex PCR. The data hold 70,000 to 100,000 clones, with 75% to 90% observed a single time. Deletions cut 5 bases from V and 2 bases from J, with 10 bases between. This CDR3 spans 13 amino acids. The V gene's germline CDR1 is MNHNY and CDR2 SVGAGI (reference sequence). A remark on this clone: The antigen remains unidentified.

The source of this sequence is a human donor with non-small cell lung cancer who had a partial response to radiotherapy plus ipilimumab. The sequencing here drew on peripheral blood, taken from a patient treated with radiotherapy plus ipilimumab. The chain couples TRBV6-6 to TRBJ2-7; D possibly corresponds to TRBD2 (6 bases). CDR3 residues: CASSVGGPYEQYV. The CDR3 DNA reads as TGTGCCAGCAGTGTTGGAGGGCCCTACGAGCAGTACGTC.